The 13 T cell receptor beta chains presented below share a single source sample, sequenced in a study of blood T cell repertoires in COVID-19 (dated by TCRdb to about 2020). The library was generated by the immunoSEQ multiplex PCR assay. As stored in TCRdb, this immuneACCESS dataset retains in-frame rearrangements with V and J assigned. A fraction of the clones does not appear; measured against another copy, unresolved V genes explain less than half of the discrepancy, and the remainder lacks a known reason. Here the sample has about 160,000 clones; about 80% occur a single time. Clones ranked in the top ten supply roughly 7% of the sample. Material: peripheral blood. The receptors were sampled from a woman in her 40s with COVID-19, enrolled during active disease.

V gene TRBV28 combines with J gene TRBJ2-4; no clear D. Deletions cut 3 bases from V and 6 bases from J, with 9 bases between. The CDR3 is 13 residues long. Germline CDR1 and CDR2: MDHEN and SYDVKM. The CDR3 loop reads CASSFYVGNIQYF. In nucleotides, the CDR3 is TGTGCCAGCAGTTTTTACGTCGGAAACATTCAGTACTTC.

The chain recombines TRBV19 with TRBJ1-2; 9 nucleotides align to TRBD1. Trimming at V came to 10 bases and at J to 4 bases, leaving 7 bases not matched to a gene. The CDR3 consists of 13 residues. Germline V gene lookup returns CDR1 LNHDA and CDR2 SQIVND (reference sequence). CDR3 DNA sequence: TGTGCCACCTCCACGACAGGGGGCTATGGCTACACCTTC. Its translation is CATSTTGGYGYTF.

This rearrangement joins TRBV2 to TRBJ1-5, with D possibly matching TRBD1 (6 bases). Germline V gene lookup returns CDR1 SNHLY and CDR2 FYNNEI. V was pared by 9 bases and J by 5 bases, with 23 bases between. CDR3 length: 16 residues. In nucleotides, the CDR3 is TGTGCCAGTACAACTCTACAGGGTTTGGGGGATCAGCCCCAGCATTTT. This gives the protein CASTTLQGLGDQPQHF.

The chain carries TRBV10-3 and TRBJ2-4; TRBD2 agrees at 11 bases. The germline gives CDR1 ENHRY, CDR2 SYGVKD. The CDR3 has 16 amino acids. J gave up 7 bases and V 4 bases, and 9 bases lay outside the gene matches. CDR3 region: CAISGGTSGSANIQYF. CDR3 in DNA: TGTGCCATCAGTGGAGGCACTAGCGGGAGTGCGAACATTCAGTACTTC.

The rearrangement joins TRBV21-1 to TRBJ2-2; the table's D call, TRBD2, has no DNA check behind it. TRBV21-1 is a pseudogene segment. The CDR3 consists of 15 residues. Here the CDR3 DNA reads TGTGCCAGCAAATTACCGGGACTAGCCACCGGGGAGCTGTTTTTT. This encodes CASKLPGLATGELFF.

This chain links TRBV3-1 (or the pseudogene TRBV3-2) with TRBJ2-5; weak D call: TRBD2 (7 bases). The CDR3 has 13 amino acids. The germline gives CDR1 LGHDT, CDR2 YNNKEL (reference sequence). With 9 bases removed from V and 4 bases from J, the gap between germline ends came to 15 bases. DNA of the CDR3: TGTGCCAGTTACCGGGGGGCGGGAGAGACCCAGTACTTC. Translated: CASYRGAGETQYF.

On this clone itself: Other DNA sequences in the sample encode the same CDR3. This chain joins TRBV19 and TRBJ1-2; 12 bases are a match to TRBD1. Trimming removed 4 bases from V and 8 bases from J; junction bases left unmatched: 5. Germline V gene data show CDR1 as LNHDA and CDR2 as SQIVND (reference sequence). The CDR3 is made up of 14 amino acids. CDR3 sequence: CASSTGQGAGGYTF. Here the CDR3 DNA reads TGTGCCAGTAGTACGGGACAGGGGGCGGGCGGCTACACCTTC. Using reference TRBV19 and TRBJ1-2 for the parts outside the CDR3, the full variable domain is DGGITQSPKYLFRKEGQNVTLSCEQNLNHDAMYWYRQDPGQGLRLIYYSQIVNDFQKGDIAEGYSVSREKKESFPLTVTSAQKNPTAFYLCASSTGQGAGGYTFGSGTRLTVV.

Written as DNA, the CDR3 is TGTGCCAGTAGTAAAGGGGTACAGGGCACCGGGGAGCTGTTTTTT. It encodes CASSKGVQGTGELFF. V gene TRBV19 combines with J gene TRBJ2-2; perhaps TRBD1 as D (6 bases). Germline V lookup: CDR1 LNHDA, CDR2 SQIVND (reference sequence). V gave up 4 bases and J gave up 4 bases, with 13 bases separating them. The CDR3 loop spans 15 amino acids.

CDR3 bases: TGTGCCACCAGTGTAAGCGGGAGGTCGCATAACTACAATGAGCAGTTCTTC. Encoded protein: CATSVSGRSHNYNEQFF. The chain carries TRBV24-1 and TRBJ2-1, with TRBD2 matching 9 bases. Germline lookup yields CDR1 KGHDR and CDR2 SFDVKD. The CDR3 sequence is 17 residues long. With V trimmed by 5 bases and J by 3 bases, 10 bases remained unmatched.

This chain uses TRBV18 with TRBJ1-2; 7 positions agree with TRBD1. The germline CDR1 and CDR2 sequences are KGHSH and LQKENI. The CDR3 runs 16 residues. With 2 bases clipped from V and 0 bases from J, the junction kept 6 bases outside the gene matches. CDR3 bases: TGTGCCAGCTCACCAGAGGGACAGACCGCTAACTATGGCTACACCTTC. Translating it yields CASSPEGQTANYGYTF. Looking up the rest from reference TRBV18 and TRBJ1-2 gives the full variable domain: NAGVMQNPRHLVRRRGQEARLRCSPMKGHSHVYWYRQLPEEGLKFMVYLQKENIIDESGMPKERFSAEFPKEGPSILRIQQVVRGDSAAYFCASSPEGQTANYGYTFGSGTRLTVV.

This CDR3 is CATTAGPAYNEQFF. The CDR3, as DNA: TGTGCCACCACGGCGGGGCCAGCCTACAATGAGCAGTTCTTC. The chain couples TRBV24-1 to TRBJ2-1, with a tentative D call TRBD2 (6 bases). The V gene's germline CDR1 is KGHDR and CDR2 SFDVKD. This CDR3 contains 14 residues. V lost 8 bases to trimming and J lost 2 bases, with 12 bases between them.

The gene calls are TRBV9 and TRBJ2-1; 8 bases line up with TRBD1. Germline V gene data show CDR1 as SGDLS and CDR2 as YYNGEE. The CDR3 extends over 15 amino acids. Losses at the gene ends were 2 bases for V and 4 bases for J; bases not matched to a gene: 5. The CDR3, as DNA: TGTGCCAGCAGCGTCCGGGACAGGAAATACAATGAGCAGTTCTTC. It translates to CASSVRDRKYNEQFF.

The chain employs TRBV28 and TRBJ1-5, with D unresolved. The CDR3 consists of 12 residues. CDR1 MDHEN and CDR2 SYDVKM come from the germline V gene. Trimming pared 5 bases from V and 6 bases from J, leaving 8 bases between. The chain's CDR3 is CASSLGVQPQHF. In DNA form, the CDR3 reads TGTGCCAGCAGTCTCGGGGTTCAGCCCCAGCATTTT. Together with reference TRBV28 and TRBJ1-5, the CDR3 gives the full variable domain: DVKVTQSSRYLVKRTGEKVFLECVQDMDHENMFWYRQDPGLGLRLIYFSYDVKMKEKGDIPEGYSVSREKKERFSLILESASTNQTSMYLCASSLGVQPQHFGDGTRLSIL.